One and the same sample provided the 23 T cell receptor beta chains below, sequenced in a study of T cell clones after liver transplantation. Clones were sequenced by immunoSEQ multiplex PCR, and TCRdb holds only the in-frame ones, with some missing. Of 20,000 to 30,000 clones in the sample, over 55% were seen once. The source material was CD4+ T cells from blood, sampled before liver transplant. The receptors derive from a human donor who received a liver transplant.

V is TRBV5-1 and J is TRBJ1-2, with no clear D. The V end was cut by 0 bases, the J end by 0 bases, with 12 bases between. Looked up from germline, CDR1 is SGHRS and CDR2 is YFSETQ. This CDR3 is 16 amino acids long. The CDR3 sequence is CASSLASERANYGYTF. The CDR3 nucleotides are TGCGCCAGCAGCTTGGCCAGTGAAAGGGCTAACTATGGCTACACCTTC. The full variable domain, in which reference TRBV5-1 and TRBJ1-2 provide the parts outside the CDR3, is KAGVTQTPRYLIKTRGQQVTLSCSPISGHRSVSWYQQTPGQGLQFLFEYFSETQRNKGNFPGRFSGRQFSNSRSEMNVSTLELGDSALYLCASSLASERANYGYTFGSGTRLTVV.

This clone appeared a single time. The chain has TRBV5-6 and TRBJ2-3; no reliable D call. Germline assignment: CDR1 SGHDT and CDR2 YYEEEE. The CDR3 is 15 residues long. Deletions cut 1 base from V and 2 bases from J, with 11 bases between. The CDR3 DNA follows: TGTGCCAGCAGCTTGCCCGGAACCTACACAGATACGCAGTATTTT. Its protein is CASSLPGTYTDTQYF. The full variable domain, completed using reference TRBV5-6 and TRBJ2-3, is DAGVTQSPTHLIKTRGQQVTLRCSPKSGHDTVSWYQQALGQGPQFIFQYYEEEERQRGNFPDRFSGHQFPNYSSELNVNALLLGDSALYLCASSLPGTYTDTQYFGPGTRLTVL.

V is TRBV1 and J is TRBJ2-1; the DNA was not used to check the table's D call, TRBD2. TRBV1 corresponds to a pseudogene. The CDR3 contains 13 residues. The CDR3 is CTSSQESPYEQFF. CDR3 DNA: TGCACCAGCAGCCAAGAATCTCCCTATGAGCAGTTCTTC.

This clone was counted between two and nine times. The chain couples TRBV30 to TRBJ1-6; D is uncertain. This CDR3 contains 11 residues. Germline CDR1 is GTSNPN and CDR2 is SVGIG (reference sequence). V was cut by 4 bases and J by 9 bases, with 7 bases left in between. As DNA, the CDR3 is TGTGCCTGGACCTACGGTTCACCCCTCCACTTT. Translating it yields CAWTYGSPLHF.

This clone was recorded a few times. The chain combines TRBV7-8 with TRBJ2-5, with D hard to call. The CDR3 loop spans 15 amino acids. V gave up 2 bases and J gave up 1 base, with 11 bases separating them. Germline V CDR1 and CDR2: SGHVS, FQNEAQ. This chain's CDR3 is CASSLMPQIQETQYF. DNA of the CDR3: TGTGCCAGCAGCTTAATGCCGCAGATCCAAGAGACCCAGTACTTC. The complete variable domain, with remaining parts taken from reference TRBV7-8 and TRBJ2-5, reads GAGVSQSPRYKVAKRGQDVALRCDPISGHVSLFWYQQALGQGPEFLTYFQNEAQLDKSGLPSDRFFAERPEGSVSTLKIQRTQQEDSAVYLCASSLMPQIQETQYFGPGTRLLVL.

Written as DNA, the CDR3 is TGTGCCAGCAGCTCCCAGACAGGGGACGAGCAGTACTTC. This sequence encodes CASSSQTGDEQYF. The V and J genes are TRBV4-2 and TRBJ2-7; 8 bases are a match to TRBD1. The CDR3 has 13 amino acids. The J segment lost 5 bases and the V segment lost 5 bases, leaving 5 bases of the junction unmatched. From germline, CDR1 is LGHNA and CDR2 YNFKEQ.

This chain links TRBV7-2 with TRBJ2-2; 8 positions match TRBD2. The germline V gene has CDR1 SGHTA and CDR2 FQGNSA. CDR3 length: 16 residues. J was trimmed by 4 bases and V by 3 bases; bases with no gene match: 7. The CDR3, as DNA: TGTGCCAGCAGCTTTCCTGCGGGGGGAACCACCGGGGAGCTGTTTTTT. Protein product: CASSFPAGGTTGELFF.

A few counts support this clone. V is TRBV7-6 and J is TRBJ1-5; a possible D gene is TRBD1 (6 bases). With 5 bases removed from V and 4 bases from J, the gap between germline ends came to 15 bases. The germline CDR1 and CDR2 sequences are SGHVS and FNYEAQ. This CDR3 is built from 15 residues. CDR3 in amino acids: CASSQMTGLNQPQHF. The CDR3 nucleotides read TGTGCCAGCAGCCAAATGACAGGTCTAAATCAGCCCCAGCATTTT.

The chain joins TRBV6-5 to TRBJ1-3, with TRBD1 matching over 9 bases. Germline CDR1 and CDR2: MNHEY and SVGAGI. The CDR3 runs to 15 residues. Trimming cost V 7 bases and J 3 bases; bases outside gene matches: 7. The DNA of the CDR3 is TGTGCCAGCAAGGGGGACAGGGTTGGTGGAAACACCATATATTTT. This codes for CASKGDRVGGNTIYF.

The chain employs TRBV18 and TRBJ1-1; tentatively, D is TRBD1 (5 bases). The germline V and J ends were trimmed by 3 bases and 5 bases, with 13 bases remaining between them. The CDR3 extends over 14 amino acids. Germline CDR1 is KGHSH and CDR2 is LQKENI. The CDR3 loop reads CASSPPREGTEAFF. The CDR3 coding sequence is TGTGCCAGCTCACCGCCCAGGGAGGGTACTGAAGCTTTCTTT.

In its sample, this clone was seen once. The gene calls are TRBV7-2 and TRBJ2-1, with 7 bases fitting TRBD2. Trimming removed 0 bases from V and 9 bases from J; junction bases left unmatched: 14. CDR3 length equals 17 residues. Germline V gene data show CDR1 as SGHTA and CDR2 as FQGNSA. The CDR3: CASSLARGGSNKGEQFF. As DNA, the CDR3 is TGTGCCAGCAGCTTAGCGCGGGGCGGGAGTAATAAGGGTGAGCAGTTCTTC.

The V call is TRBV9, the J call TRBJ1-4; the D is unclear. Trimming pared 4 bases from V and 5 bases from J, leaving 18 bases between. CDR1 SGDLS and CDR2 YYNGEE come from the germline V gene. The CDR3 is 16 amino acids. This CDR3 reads CASSNGLGIGNEKLFF. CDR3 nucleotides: TGTGCCAGCAGCAACGGTCTAGGGATAGGGAATGAAAAACTGTTTTTT.

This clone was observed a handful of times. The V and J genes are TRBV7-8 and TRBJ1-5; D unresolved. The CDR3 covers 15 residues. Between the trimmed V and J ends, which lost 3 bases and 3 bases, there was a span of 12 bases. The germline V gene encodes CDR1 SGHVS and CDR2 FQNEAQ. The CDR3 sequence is CASSFGLLINQPQHF. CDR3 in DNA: TGTGCCAGCAGCTTTGGACTCCTTATCAATCAGCCCCAGCATTTT.

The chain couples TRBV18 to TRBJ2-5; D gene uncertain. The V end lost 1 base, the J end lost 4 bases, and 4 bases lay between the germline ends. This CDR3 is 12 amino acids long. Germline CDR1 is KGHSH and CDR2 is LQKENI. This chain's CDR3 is CASSPQGETQYF. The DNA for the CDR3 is TGTGCCAGCTCACCACAGGGAGAGACCCAGTACTTC.

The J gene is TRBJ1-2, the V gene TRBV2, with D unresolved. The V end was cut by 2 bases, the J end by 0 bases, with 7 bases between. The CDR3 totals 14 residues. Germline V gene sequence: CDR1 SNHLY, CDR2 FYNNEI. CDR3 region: CASSEMVTNYGYTF. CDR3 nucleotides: TGTGCCAGCAGTGAAATGGTAACTAACTATGGCTACACCTTC.

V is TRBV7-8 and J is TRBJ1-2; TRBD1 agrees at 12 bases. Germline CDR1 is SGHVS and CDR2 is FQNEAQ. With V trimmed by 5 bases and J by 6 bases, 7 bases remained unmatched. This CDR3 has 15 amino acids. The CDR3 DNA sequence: TGTGCCAGCAGCACGGGACAGGGGGCGCGGAATGGCTACACCTTC. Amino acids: CASSTGQGARNGYTF.

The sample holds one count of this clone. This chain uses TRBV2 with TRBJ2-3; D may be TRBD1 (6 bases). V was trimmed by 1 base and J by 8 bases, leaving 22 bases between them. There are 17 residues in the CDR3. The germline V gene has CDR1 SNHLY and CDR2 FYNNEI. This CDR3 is CASSEDLQGSVRGTQYF. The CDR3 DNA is TGTGCCAGCAGTGAAGATTTACAGGGCAGCGTTCGGGGTACGCAGTATTTT.

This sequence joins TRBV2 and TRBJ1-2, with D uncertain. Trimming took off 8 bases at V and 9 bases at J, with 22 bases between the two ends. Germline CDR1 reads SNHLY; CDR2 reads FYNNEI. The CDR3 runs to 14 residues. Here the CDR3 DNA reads TGTGCCAGCCGCAAAGAGGTTGAATCAAGACGCTACACCTTC. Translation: CASRKEVESRRYTF.

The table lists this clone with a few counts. The CDR3 sequence: CASSLDSARGYGYTF. CDR3 nucleotides: TGTGCCAGCAGCTTAGATTCTGCCAGGGGTTATGGCTACACCTTC. The chain combines TRBV7-2 with TRBJ1-2; D might be TRBD1 (6 bases). Germline assignment: CDR1 SGHTA and CDR2 FQGNSA. Trimming cost V 1 base and J 5 bases, with 14 bases left between them. This CDR3 has 15 residues.

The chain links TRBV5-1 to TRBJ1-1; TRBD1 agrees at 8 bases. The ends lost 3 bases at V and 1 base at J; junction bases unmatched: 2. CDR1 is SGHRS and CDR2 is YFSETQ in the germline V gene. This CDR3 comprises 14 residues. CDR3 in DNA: TGCGCCAGCAGCTCGGGACAGGAGAACACTGAAGCTTTCTTT. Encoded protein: CASSSGQENTEAFF.

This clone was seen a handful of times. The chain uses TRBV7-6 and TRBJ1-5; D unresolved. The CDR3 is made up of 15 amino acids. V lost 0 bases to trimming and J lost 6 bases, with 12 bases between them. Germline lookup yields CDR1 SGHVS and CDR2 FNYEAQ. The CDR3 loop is CASSLALGEGQPQHF. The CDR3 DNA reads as TGTGCCAGCAGCTTAGCGTTGGGTGAGGGTCAGCCCCAGCATTTT.

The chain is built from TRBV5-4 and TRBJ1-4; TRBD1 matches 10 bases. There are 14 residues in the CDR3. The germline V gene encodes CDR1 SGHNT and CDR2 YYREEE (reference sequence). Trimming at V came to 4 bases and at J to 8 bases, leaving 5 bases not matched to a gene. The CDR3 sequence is CASSRQGAEEKLFF. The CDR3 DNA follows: TGTGCCAGCAGCAGACAGGGGGCTGAGGAAAAACTGTTTTTT.

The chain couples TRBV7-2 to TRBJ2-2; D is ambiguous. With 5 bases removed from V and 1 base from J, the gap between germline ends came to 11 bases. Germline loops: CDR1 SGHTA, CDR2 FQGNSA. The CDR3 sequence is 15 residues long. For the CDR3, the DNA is TGTGCCAGCAGCCCATTCACAATGAACACCGGGGAGCTGTTTTTT. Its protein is CASSPFTMNTGELFF.